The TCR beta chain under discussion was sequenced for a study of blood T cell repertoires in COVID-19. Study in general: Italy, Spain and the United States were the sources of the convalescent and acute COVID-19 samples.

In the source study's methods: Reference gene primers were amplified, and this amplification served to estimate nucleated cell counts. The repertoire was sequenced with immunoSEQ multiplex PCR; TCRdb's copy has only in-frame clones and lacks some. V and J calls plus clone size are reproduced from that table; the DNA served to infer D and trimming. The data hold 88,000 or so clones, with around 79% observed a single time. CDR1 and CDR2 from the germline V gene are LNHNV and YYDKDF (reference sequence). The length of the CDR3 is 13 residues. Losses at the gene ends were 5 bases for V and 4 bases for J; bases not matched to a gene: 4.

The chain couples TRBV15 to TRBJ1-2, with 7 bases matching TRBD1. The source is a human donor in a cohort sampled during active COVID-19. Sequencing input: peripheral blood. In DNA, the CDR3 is TGTGCCACCAGCGCAGGGGGTGGCTATGGCTACACCTTC. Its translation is CATSAGGGYGYTF.